Listed below are T cell receptor beta chains from one sample, sequenced in a study of blood T cells in healthy people across ages. TCRdb re-called the 5' RACE reads through MiXCR, storing one row per CDR3 protein. This table has approximately 490,000 distinct CDR3 sequences, approximately 25% appearing once. The same data also contributed to another study, on T cells of mothers and their children.

Specimen: blood. The source of these receptors is a boy aged 10-17 years in good health. The CDR3 runs from the conserved cysteine through the conserved F or W. A D gene is named only where the DNA matches it firmly. Expanded clones are given a class, and other clones once, few, many or no size at all.

d_gene: TRBD1; abundance: NA; j_gene: TRBJ2-6; v_gene: TRBV29-1; CDR3nt: TGCAGCGTGAATGGACAGGGGGCTGGGGCCAACGTCCTGACTTTC; CDR3aa: CSVNGQGAGANVLTF
d_gene: TRBD1; abundance: NA; j_gene: TRBJ2-5; v_gene: TRBV6-1; CDR3nt: TGTGCCAGCAGTGTTGGGACAGGGGAAGTTGAGACCCAGTACTTC; CDR3aa: CASSVGTGEVETQYF
d_gene: TRBD1; abundance: NA; j_gene: TRBJ2-1; v_gene: TRBV6-1; CDR3nt: TGTGCCAGCATCCCGGGACAGTCCTACAATGAGCAGTTCTTC; CDR3aa: CASIPGQSYNEQFF
d_gene: NA; abundance: NA; j_gene: TRBJ2-1; v_gene: TRBV7-2; CDR3nt: TGTGCCAGCAGCTTAGCGATGGTTTGGGGTTTTGACTACAATGAGCAGTTCTTC; CDR3aa: CASSLAMVWGFDYNEQFF
d_gene: TRBD1; abundance: once; j_gene: TRBJ1-2; v_gene: TRBV27; CDR3nt: TGTGCCAGCAGTCCGGGACAGACAACCCTCTATGGCTACACCTTC; CDR3aa: CASSPGQTTLYGYTF
d_gene: NA; abundance: few; j_gene: TRBJ1-2; v_gene: TRBV7-2; CDR3nt: TGTGCCAGCAGCCCTCAGGCCGTGGCTAACTATGGCTACACCTTC; CDR3aa: CASSPQAVANYGYTF
d_gene: NA; abundance: few; j_gene: TRBJ2-6; v_gene: TRBV5-4; CDR3nt: TGTGCCGGGGGTGGATCTGGGGCCAACGTCCTGACTTTC; CDR3aa: CAGGGSGANVLTF
d_gene: TRBD2; abundance: NA; j_gene: TRBJ2-3; v_gene: TRBV7-9; CDR3nt: TGTGCCAGCAGCTCTGCGCTAGCGGGAGTGGGTACGCAGTATTTT; CDR3aa: CASSSALAGVGTQYF
d_gene: NA; abundance: few; j_gene: TRBJ2-2; v_gene: TRBV6-5; CDR3nt: TGTGCCACCACGAAAAGCGGGTCGTTCACCGGGGAGCTGTTTTTT; CDR3aa: CATTKSGSFTGELFF
d_gene: NA; abundance: NA; j_gene: TRBJ1-1; v_gene: TRBV6-2/TRBV6-3; CDR3nt: TGTGCCAGCAGTTACATTACGGGACCGGGGTCTGAAGCTTTCTTT; CDR3aa: CASSYITGPGSEAFF
d_gene: NA; abundance: few; j_gene: TRBJ1-2; v_gene: TRBV29-1; CDR3nt: TGCAGCGCAGAACTGGGAGAAGGCTACACCTTC; CDR3aa: CSAELGEGYTF
d_gene: NA; abundance: NA; j_gene: TRBJ2-7; v_gene: TRBV28; CDR3nt: TGTGCCAGCAGTTCTTCCTGGAGCTCCTACGAGCAGTACTTC; CDR3aa: CASSSSWSSYEQYF
d_gene: TRBD2; abundance: few; j_gene: TRBJ2-5; v_gene: TRBV6-7; CDR3nt: TGTGCCAGCAGATTCGCGTCGGGACTAGCGGGGCATCAAGAGACCCAGTACTTC; CDR3aa: CASRFASGLAGHQETQYF
d_gene: NA; abundance: few; j_gene: TRBJ2-7; v_gene: TRBV6-6; CDR3nt: TGTGCCAGCAGTTACTCCAGGGGCAACGAGCAGTACTTC; CDR3aa: CASSYSRGNEQYF
d_gene: NA; abundance: NA; j_gene: TRBJ2-3; v_gene: TRBV7-9; CDR3nt: TGTGCCAGCAGCCCCAAAACAGGGACAGATACGCAGTATTTT; CDR3aa: CASSPKTGTDTQYF
d_gene: NA; abundance: few; j_gene: TRBJ2-1; v_gene: TRBV25-1; CDR3nt: TGTGCCAGCAGGCCACGTAACAGGGAGAAAAGGCACAATGAGCAGTTCTTC; CDR3aa: CASRPRNREKRHNEQFF
d_gene: TRBD1; abundance: NA; j_gene: TRBJ2-1; v_gene: TRBV6-2/TRBV6-3; CDR3nt: TGTGCCAGCAATTTTCCGGGACAGGGCTACAATGAGCAGTTCTTC; CDR3aa: CASNFPGQGYNEQFF
d_gene: TRBD1; abundance: NA; j_gene: TRBJ2-4; v_gene: TRBV5-6; CDR3nt: TGTGCCAGCAGCTCGAAACAGGGGCCCAAAAACATTCAGTACTTC; CDR3aa: CASSSKQGPKNIQYF
d_gene: TRBD1; abundance: many; j_gene: TRBJ2-4; v_gene: TRBV6-5; CDR3nt: TGTGCCAGCACCCAGGGGGGGACAGGGGGCAACATTCAGTACTTC; CDR3aa: CASTQGGTGGNIQYF
d_gene: NA; abundance: many; j_gene: TRBJ2-1; v_gene: TRBV4-1; CDR3nt: TGCGCCAGCAGCCAAGAGAGGTCCCATCAGTTCTTC; CDR3aa: CASSQERSHQFF
d_gene: NA; abundance: many; j_gene: TRBJ2-7; v_gene: TRBV11-2; CDR3nt: TGTGCCAGCAGCCCGACGATAGAGATTGGGCAGTACTTC; CDR3aa: CASSPTIEIGQYF
d_gene: TRBD2; abundance: NA; j_gene: TRBJ2-5; v_gene: TRBV28; CDR3nt: TGTGCCAGCAGTGCCGGACTAGCGGACCAAGAGACCCAGTACTTC; CDR3aa: CASSAGLADQETQYF
d_gene: NA; abundance: few; j_gene: TRBJ1-2; v_gene: TRBV25-1; CDR3nt: TGTGCCAGCAGCGGGGCGGTAGCCTATGGCTACACCTTC; CDR3aa: CASSGAVAYGYTF